This TCR beta chain was recovered during a study of cytomegalovirus exposure and HLA in healthy donors. Study at large: Unique TCRs from HLA-typed donors, 65 million to 85 million of them, were held in an early data release. General observations from the study: The listing of 160 or so TCR beta chains classed them as cytomegalovirus-associated. In an earlier analysis, in some 500 donors, most V segments appeared productive either ~90% or ~30% of the time.

V lost 5 bases, J lost 4 bases, and 6 bases stayed unmatched. Germline-derived CDR1 and CDR2 are SEHNR and FQNEAQ (reference sequence). The CDR3 has 14 residues. The primer mix had 60 Vbeta and 13 Jbeta primers. The method was immunoSEQ multiplex PCR; TCRdb's version includes in-frame clones alone and lacks a portion of them. The table includes approximately 150,000 clones, approximately 80% detected once. For this clone: Its antigen remains unidentified.

The sequencing input was PBMCs. The chain employs TRBV7-9 and TRBJ2-5; 8 bases fit TRBD2. The sequence came from a woman in her 40s in good health and CMV-seropositive. The CDR3 nucleotides read TGTGCCAGCAGCCAGATGACTAGCGCAGAGACCCAGTACTTC. Its translation is CASSQMTSAETQYF.